The 2 T cell receptor beta chains listed next were all sequenced from one sample in a study of OX40 agonist ivuxolimab in advanced cancers. Sequencing was performed with immunoSEQ multiplex PCR; in TCRdb, only in-frame clones are kept and a portion is missing. The sample contains about 64,000 clones, roughly 90% of which appear only once. Specimen: CD4+ or CD8+ T cells sorted from blood, collected in a trial of the OX40 agonist ivuxolimab. These receptors were taken from an adult with an advanced solid tumor such as melanoma, head and neck, liver or kidney cancer.

V usage is TRBV5-1 and J usage is TRBJ1-1; D is undetermined. V shed 4 bases and J shed 4 bases, with 14 bases lying between them. The CDR3 consists of 14 residues. The germline gives CDR1 SGHRS, CDR2 YFSETQ. CDR3 in DNA: TGCGCCAGCAGCGCGCGGGGTGGGAGCACTGAAGCTTTCTTT. This codes for CASSARGGSTEAFF.

The table lists this clone with a count of one. The chain employs TRBV5-1 and TRBJ1-5; TRBD1 agrees at 12 bases. V dropped 4 bases and J dropped 7; count of bases not matched to a gene: 12. The germline V gene has CDR1 SGHRS and CDR2 YFSETQ. The CDR3 is 17 amino acids. CDR3 region: CASSPGTGGPLRQPQHF. The DNA for the CDR3 is TGCGCCAGCAGCCCGGGGACAGGGGGCCCGTTACGGCAGCCCCAGCATTTT.